This TCR beta chain was documented in a study of shared clonotypes between healthy human individuals. At the deep level, the assay was run. When replicate PCRs were run on sorted subsets, they used 200 to 250 ng DNA, about 30,000 T cell genomes. Sequenced by immunoSEQ multiplex PCR; TCRdb stores in-frame clones only, minus some. Of more than 1.2 million clones in the sample, 98% to 99% were seen once. This clone was picked up one time. CDR1 and CDR2 (germline): ENHRY, SYGVKD. V shed 2 bases and J shed 5 bases, with 16 bases lying between them. This CDR3 is 15 amino acids long. The sequenced sample was naive CD4+ T cells sorted from blood. Subset noted: CD45RA+ positively selected. This sequence was found in a man in his thirties or forties in good health. This rearrangement joins TRBV10-3 to TRBJ2-7, with a weak D call TRBD1 (6 bases). The CDR3 is CAISEPPGTTDEQYF. CDR3 coding DNA: TGTGCCATCAGTGAGCCCCCCGGGACAACAGACGAGCAGTACTTC.